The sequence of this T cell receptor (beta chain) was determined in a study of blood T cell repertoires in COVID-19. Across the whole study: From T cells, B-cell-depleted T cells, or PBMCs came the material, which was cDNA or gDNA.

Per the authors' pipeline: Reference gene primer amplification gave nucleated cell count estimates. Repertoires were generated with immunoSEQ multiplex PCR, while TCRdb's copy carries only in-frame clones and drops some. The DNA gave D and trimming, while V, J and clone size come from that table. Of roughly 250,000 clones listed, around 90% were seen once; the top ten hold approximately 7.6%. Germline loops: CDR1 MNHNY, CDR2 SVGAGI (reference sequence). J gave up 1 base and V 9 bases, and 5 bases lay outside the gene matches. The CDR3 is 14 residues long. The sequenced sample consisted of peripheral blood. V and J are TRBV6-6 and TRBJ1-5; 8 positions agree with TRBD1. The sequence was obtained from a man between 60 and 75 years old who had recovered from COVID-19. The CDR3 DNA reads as TGTGCCAGTCAGGGGGCTGGGAGCAATCAGCCCCAGCATTTT. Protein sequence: CASQGAGSNQPQHF.